Following are 25 T cell receptor beta chains from one sample sequenced in a study of T-cell memory formation after mild COVID-19 (TCRdb year 2021). Preparation of the library involved 5' RACE. This sample was sequenced with an Illumina NovaSeq 6000. TCRdb's own reprocessing of the public reads used fastp at Q25 and MiXCR and kept productive beta chains. Every distinct CDR3 protein forms one entry, paired with its most common genes and DNA. The sample table lists over 300,000 distinct CDR3 sequences, 20% to 25% of them with a count of one. The ten largest make up approximately 22% of the sample. Sequencing was performed on PBMCs or a T cell subset sorted from them (not recorded which). These receptors came from a man between 18 and 29 years old who had mild COVID-19 (a few samples of this study predate the infection). The sample titles of this study are shuffled in the database, so cell type and time point are left out; the donor was told from shared clones.

The chain combines TRBV5-1 with TRBJ1-1; no clear D gene. There are 14 residues in the CDR3. Germline values: CDR1 SGHRS, CDR2 YFSETQ. Trimming stripped 5 bases from V and 2 bases from J, with 13 bases between. CDR3 amino acids: CASSSAGRNTEAFF. CDR3 coding DNA: TGCGCCAGCAGTTCCGCGGGTCGAAACACTGAAGCTTTCTTT.

The CDR3 DNA reads as TGCGCCAGCAGTGGGACAGGGGACGGCCAAGAGACCCAGTACTTC. Encoded protein: CASSGTGDGQETQYF. The chain carries TRBV10-1 and TRBJ2-5; TRBD1 agrees at 9 bases. The CDR3 loop spans 15 amino acids. The ends lost 4 bases at V and 1 base at J; junction bases unmatched: 4. From germline, CDR1 is WNHNN and CDR2 SYGVQD (reference sequence).

This clonotype turned up a few times. The J gene is TRBJ2-3, the V gene TRBV4-3; 10 bases are a match to TRBD1. From germline, CDR1 is LGHNA and CDR2 YSLEER. The CDR3 consists of 16 residues. The ends lost 3 bases at V and 5 bases at J; junction bases unmatched: 8. This CDR3 reads CASSHDRQGAGDTQYF. CDR3 nucleotides: TGCGCCAGCAGCCATGACCGACAGGGGGCGGGAGATACGCAGTATTTT.

The gene calls are TRBV3-1 and TRBJ1-2, with 8 bases identical to TRBD1. Germline-derived CDR1 and CDR2 are LGHDT and YNNKEL (reference sequence). The CDR3 covers 14 residues. V shed 7 bases and J 3 bases; nucleotides not matched to a gene: 7. CDR3 in amino acids: CASTPGQGHYGYTF. For the CDR3, the DNA is TGTGCCAGCACCCCTGGACAGGGCCACTATGGCTACACCTTC.

The V call is TRBV6-5, the J call TRBJ1-1; D is perhaps TRBD1 (6 bases). The germline CDR1 and CDR2 sequences are MNHEY and SVGAGI. The CDR3 has 11 amino acids. V lost 8 bases and J 5 bases, leaving 9 bases between the germline ends. CDR3 DNA sequence: TGTGCCAGCTGGGGGGCTACTGAAGCTTTCTTT. It translates to CASWGATEAFF.

The V gene is TRBV9, the J gene TRBJ2-2; D ambiguous. The V gene's germline CDR1 is SGDLS and CDR2 YYNGEE. The CDR3 covers 14 residues. Trimming took 3 bases from V and 4 from J, leaving 10 bases between them. CDR3 residues: CASSEDRTTGELFF. In nucleotides, the CDR3 is TGTGCCAGCAGCGAAGATAGGACCACCGGGGAGCTGTTTTTT.

This clonotype came up a few times. The chain recombines TRBV3-1 with TRBJ2-1; 12 nucleotides align to TRBD2. Germline assignment: CDR1 LGHDT and CDR2 YNNKEL (reference sequence). After removal of 6 bases from V and 2 bases from J, the junction contained 14 bases not matched to a gene. CDR3 length equals 19 residues. CDR3 protein: CASSASPGLAGGPYNEQFF. CDR3 DNA: TGTGCCAGCAGTGCTTCTCCTGGGCTAGCGGGGGGGCCCTACAATGAGCAGTTCTTC.

The table lists this clonotype with a few counts. The chain uses TRBV14 and TRBJ2-1; D unclear. Trimming removed 0 bases from V and 8 bases from J, with 2 bases in between. The CDR3 is made up of 11 amino acids. Germline assignment: CDR1 SGHDN and CDR2 FVKESK. CDR3 region: CASSQDDEQFF. The CDR3 DNA sequence: TGTGCCAGCAGCCAAGACGATGAGCAGTTCTTC. Variable domain in full (rest from reference TRBV14 and TRBJ2-1): EAGVTQFPSHSVIEKGQTVTLRCDPISGHDNLYWYRRVMGKEIKFLLHFVKESKQDESGMPNNRFLAERTGGTYSTLKVQPAELEDSGVYFCASSQDDEQFFGPGTRLTVL.

The CDR3 DNA reads TGTGCCAGCAGTGAACGATTCCGGGACAGGGTATTCTTC. The encoded protein is CASSERFRDRVFF. This chain links TRBV25-1 with TRBJ2-1; TRBD1 matches 9 bases. The germline gives CDR1 MGHDK, CDR2 SYGVNS. The CDR3 covers 13 residues. The ends lost 2 bases at V and 16 bases at J; junction bases unmatched: 9. Supplemented by reference TRBV25-1 and TRBJ2-1, the full variable domain reads EADIYQTPRYLVIGTGKKITLECSQTMGHDKMYWYQQDPGMELHLIHYSYGVNSTEKGDLSSESTVSRIRTEHFPLTLESARPSHTSQYLCASSERFRDRVFFGPGTRLTVL.

This clonotype was observed a few times. The chain couples TRBV7-9 to TRBJ1-2; TRBD1 is a possible D gene (5 bases). Trimming pared 3 bases from V and 7 bases from J, leaving 21 bases between. The germline CDR1 and CDR2 sequences are SEHNR and FQNEAQ (reference sequence). CDR3 length: 16 residues. The CDR3 loop is CASSFGNRNVVRGYTF. DNA for the CDR3: TGTGCCAGCAGCTTCGGTAACAGGAATGTGGTGCGTGGCTACACCTTC.

This clonotype was observed at least ten times. This sequence joins TRBV7-2 and TRBJ1-6, with no clear D. This CDR3 is built from 15 residues. Looked up from germline, CDR1 is SGHTA and CDR2 is FQGNSA. Trimming took 1 base from V and 7 from J, leaving 11 bases between them. CDR3 coding DNA: TGTGCCAGCAGCTTAGGCAGGAAGATCAATTCACCCCTCCACTTT. It encodes CASSLGRKINSPLHF.

In this sample, this clonotype turned up many times. The chain combines TRBV7-9 with TRBJ1-1; no definite D call. Trimming pared 4 bases from V and 0 bases from J, leaving 9 bases between. Looked up from germline, CDR1 is SEHNR and CDR2 is FQNEAQ (reference sequence). This CDR3 comprises 14 residues. CDR3 sequence (DNA): TGTGCCAGCAGCTCCGGACGGTTGAACACTGAAGCTTTCTTT. Its protein product is CASSSGRLNTEAFF.

CDR3 protein: CASSPGLEQYV. DNA of the CDR3: TGTGCCAGCAGTCCCGGACTAGAGCAGTACGTC. The V call is TRBV6-6, the J call TRBJ2-7; weak D call: TRBD2 (6 bases). Germline V gives CDR1 MNHNY, CDR2 SVGAGI (reference sequence). The V and J ends lost 5 bases and 7 bases respectively, with 9 bases between them. The CDR3 totals 11 residues.

CDR3 protein: CASSLKGDSPLHF. In nucleotides, the CDR3 is TGCGCCAGCAGCTTGAAGGGGGATTCACCCCTCCACTTT. This chain uses TRBV5-1 with TRBJ1-6; D is perhaps TRBD1 (6 bases). The CDR3 length is 13 residues. In germline, CDR1 is SGHRS, CDR2 YFSETQ. V was pared by 1 base and J by 8 bases, with 7 bases between.

In the case of this clonotype: One base away lies a much larger clone, so this may be a sequencing read error. This chain links TRBV9 with TRBJ2-2, with 7 bases lining up with TRBD2. V gave up 2 bases and J gave up 9 bases; unmatched junction bases: 10. This CDR3 region has 15 residues. The germline V gene encodes CDR1 SGDLS and CDR2 YYNGEE. CDR3 loop: CASSVGGTQAWELFF. CDR3 coding DNA: TGTGCCAGCAGCGTCGGGGGGACTCAAGCCTGGGAGCTGTTTTTT. The full variable domain, rest sourced from reference TRBV9 and TRBJ2-2, is DSGVTQTPKHLITATGQRVTLRCSPRSGDLSVYWYQQSLDQGLQFLIQYYNGEERAKGNILERFSAQQFPDLHSELNLSSLELGDSALYFCASSVGGTQAWELFFGEGSRLTVL.

This clonotype was observed a few times. The rearrangement joins TRBV6-5 to TRBJ1-2, with D maybe TRBD1 (6 bases). CDR1 MNHEY and CDR2 SVGAGI come from the germline V gene. V was pared by 0 bases and J by 8 bases, with 16 bases between. This CDR3 is 15 amino acids long. The CDR3: CASSYSPRGGMGYTF. CDR3 sequence (DNA): TGTGCCAGCAGTTACTCCCCCAGGGGTGGCATGGGCTACACCTTC.

This clonotype was seen a few times. The V call is TRBV6-2 or TRBV6-3, the J call TRBJ1-2; 7 nucleotides align to TRBD1. The V gene's germline CDR1 is MNHEY and CDR2 SVGEGT. Losses at the gene ends were 5 bases for V and 8 bases for J; bases not matched to a gene: 8. CDR3 length: 13 amino acids. Here the CDR3 DNA reads TGTGCCAGCAGTAATTCTGGACAGGTCGGCTACACCTTC. Translation: CASSNSGQVGYTF.

The rearrangement joins TRBV7-9 to TRBJ2-7; unclear D gene. Deletions cut 1 base from V and 7 bases from J, with 11 bases between. The CDR3 runs 13 residues. Germline V gives CDR1 SEHNR, CDR2 FQNEAQ (reference sequence). Here the CDR3 DNA reads TGTGCCAGCAGCTTAGAACCGAGTACGGAGCAGTACGTC. Its translation: CASSLEPSTEQYV.

V and J are TRBV19 and TRBJ1-5; no definite D call. V was clipped by 0 bases and J by 3 bases, with 12 bases between them. The CDR3 runs to 16 residues. Germline V gene sequence: CDR1 LNHDA, CDR2 SQIVND (reference sequence). The CDR3 nucleotides read TGTGCCAGTAGTATAGACGGGAAACTATTCAATCAGCCCCAGCATTTT. Protein: CASSIDGKLFNQPQHF.

The V call is TRBV6-5, the J call TRBJ2-7, with a possible D match to TRBD1 (6 bases). Germline V lookup: CDR1 MNHEY, CDR2 SVGAGI. This CDR3 has 15 residues. V lost 3 bases to trimming and J lost 1 base, with 13 bases between them. The CDR3 DNA sequence: TGTGCCAGCAGTTATCAGGACAGTATATCCTACGAGCAGTACTTC. Encoded protein: CASSYQDSISYEQYF.

This chain connects TRBV4-3 to TRBJ2-2; no firm D call. Germline CDR1 LGHNA, CDR2 YSLEER. V gave up 0 bases and J gave up 5 bases, with 7 bases separating them. The CDR3 consists of 14 residues. The CDR3 DNA follows: TGCGCCAGCAGCCAAGACGTCCATACCGGGGAGCTGTTTTTT. Residues: CASSQDVHTGELFF.

This clonotype appeared many times. The J gene is TRBJ1-1, the V gene TRBV9; a weak D match, TRBD1 (5 bases). V was cut by 4 bases and J by 2 bases, with 9 bases left in between. Germline values: CDR1 SGDLS, CDR2 YYNGEE. The CDR3 loop spans 13 amino acids. The CDR3 DNA follows: TGTGCCAGCAGCAGGGGCCGAAACACTGAAGCTTTCTTT. Amino acids: CASSRGRNTEAFF.

The J gene is TRBJ2-6, the V gene TRBV18; D is perhaps TRBD1 (5 bases). The CDR3 contains 16 residues. V dropped 1 base and J dropped 2 bases, with 9 bases sitting between them. Germline CDR1 and CDR2: KGHSH and LQKENI. CDR3 sequence (DNA): TGTGCCAGCTCACCACGGGCAGGGCCTGGGGCCAACGTCCTGACTTTC. It encodes CASSPRAGPGANVLTF.

V and J are TRBV5-1 and TRBJ1-1; D not certain. Germline CDR1 reads SGHRS; CDR2 reads YFSETQ. Trimming removed 0 bases from V and 1 base from J, with 7 bases in between. This CDR3 contains 14 residues. The CDR3 region has the DNA TGCGCCAGCAGCTTGGTCCCCGAGAACACTGAAGCTTTCTTT. Its translation is CASSLVPENTEAFF. The variable domain in full, completed from reference TRBV5-1 and TRBJ1-1, reads KAGVTQTPRYLIKTRGQQVTLSCSPISGHRSVSWYQQTPGQGLQFLFEYFSETQRNKGNFPGRFSGRQFSNSRSEMNVSTLELGDSALYLCASSLVPENTEAFFGQGTRLTVV.

This clonotype was observed many times. The genes are TRBV7-9 and TRBJ2-1, with 11 bases identical to TRBD1. Trimming removed 1 base from V and 10 bases from J; junction bases left unmatched: 6. Looked up from germline, CDR1 is SEHNR and CDR2 is FQNEAQ (reference sequence). This CDR3 is 15 amino acids long. The CDR3 here is CASSLVGQGGPEQFF. Written as DNA, the CDR3 is TGTGCCAGCAGCTTAGTGGGACAGGGGGGCCCAGAGCAGTTCTTC. Using reference TRBV7-9 and TRBJ2-1 for the parts outside the CDR3, the full variable domain is DTGVSQNPRHKITKRGQNVTFRCDPISEHNRLYWYRQTLGQGPEFLTYFQNEAQLEKSRLLSDRFSAERPKGSFSTLEIQRTEQGDSAMYLCASSLVGQGGPEQFFGPGTRLTVL.